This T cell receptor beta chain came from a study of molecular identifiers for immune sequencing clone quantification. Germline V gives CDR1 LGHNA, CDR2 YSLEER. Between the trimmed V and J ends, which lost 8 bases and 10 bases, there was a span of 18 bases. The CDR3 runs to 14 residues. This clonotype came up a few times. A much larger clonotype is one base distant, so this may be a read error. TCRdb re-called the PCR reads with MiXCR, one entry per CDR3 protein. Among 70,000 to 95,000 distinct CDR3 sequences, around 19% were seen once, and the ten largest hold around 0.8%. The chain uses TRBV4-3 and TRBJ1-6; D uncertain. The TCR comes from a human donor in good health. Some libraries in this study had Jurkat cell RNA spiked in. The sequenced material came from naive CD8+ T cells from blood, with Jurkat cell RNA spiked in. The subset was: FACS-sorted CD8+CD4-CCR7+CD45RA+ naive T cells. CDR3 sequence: CASGPGSVGSPLHF. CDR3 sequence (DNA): TGCGCCAGCGGCCCCGGTTCGGTGGGCTCACCCCTCCACTTT.